These 17 T cell receptor beta chains were sequenced from one sample in a study of identical twins. TCRdb called the 5' RACE reads again in MiXCR, with one record for every CDR3 protein. The sample includes 550,000 to 700,000 distinct CDR3 sequences, 20% to 25% seen only once; the top ten take around 4.5%. This sample was also put to use in a study of T cells expressing NK-cell markers.

Sequencing was performed on PBMCs. These receptors were collected from a woman aged 18-29 years in good health.

The chain joins TRBV6-2 or TRBV6-3 to TRBJ2-7; 8 bases fit TRBD1. This CDR3 comprises 15 residues. V was pared by 2 bases and J by 2 bases, with 5 bases of the junction left unmatched. Germline CDR1 MNHEY, CDR2 SVGEGT. The CDR3 nucleotides read TGTGCCAGCAGTTACGCAGGACAGGGAGCCTACGAGCAGTACTTC. Protein sequence: CASSYAGQGAYEQYF.

V gene TRBV10-3 combines with J gene TRBJ2-3; 10 nucleotides match TRBD2. The junction had 9 bases not matched to a gene; V was cut back by 4 bases and J by 2 bases. Germline CDR1 ENHRY, CDR2 SYGVKD. The CDR3 contains 17 residues. The CDR3 region is CAISVPSGRDPTDTQYF. For the CDR3, the DNA is TGTGCCATCAGTGTCCCGAGCGGGAGGGATCCCACAGATACGCAGTATTTT.

The chain is built from TRBV6-5 and TRBJ2-7; the D call may be TRBD1 or TRBD2 (5 bases each). This CDR3 is built from 14 residues. Trimming shortened V by 3 bases and J by 3 bases, and 12 bases separated the two germline ends. CDR1 and CDR2 (germline): MNHEY, SVGAGI. The CDR3 nucleotides read TGTGCCAGCAGTTATGGGACCGAGCGCTACGAGCAGTACTTC. It encodes CASSYGTERYEQYF.

This clonotype has a handful of counts. This sequence joins TRBV5-6 and TRBJ1-1; no definite D call. This CDR3 contains 13 residues. Germline V gene sequence: CDR1 SGHDT, CDR2 YYEEEE. Trimming shortened V by 1 base and J by 4 bases, and 8 bases separated the two germline ends. Here the CDR3 DNA reads TGTGCCAGCAGCTTGCCGGGGTTCACTGAAGCTTTCTTT. Translation: CASSLPGFTEAFF.

This sequence joins TRBV6-5 and TRBJ1-2; D unclear. Trimming took 9 bases from V and 7 from J, leaving 12 bases between them. The CDR3 is 11 amino acids. The germline CDR1 and CDR2 sequences are MNHEY and SVGAGI. The CDR3 loop reads CASGNYGGYTF. The CDR3, as DNA: TGTGCCAGTGGAAACTATGGTGGCTACACCTTC.

In this sample, this clonotype turned up a few times. V and J are TRBV12-3 or TRBV12-4 and TRBJ1-1; D not resolved. The CDR3 extends over 13 amino acids. The V end was cut by 6 bases, the J end by 4 bases, with 12 bases between. The CDR3: CASRPTRSTEAFF. In nucleotides, the CDR3 is TGTGCCAGCAGGCCGACAAGGAGCACTGAAGCTTTCTTT.

The table lists this clonotype with a few counts. The V gene is TRBV2, the J gene TRBJ1-2; no clear D. Per germline, CDR1 SNHLY and CDR2 FYNNEI. V was pared by 0 bases and J by 8 bases, with 10 bases between. CDR3 length equals 13 residues. This CDR3 reads CASSEALPYGYTF. CDR3 sequence (DNA): TGTGCCAGCAGTGAAGCCCTACCGTACGGCTACACCTTC.

A few counts support this clonotype. The V call is TRBV12-3 or TRBV12-4, the J call TRBJ1-2; 11 bases line up with TRBD1. V was pared by 4 bases and J by 6 bases, with 4 bases of the junction left unmatched. CDR3 size: 14 residues. The DNA for the CDR3 is TGTGCCAGCAGTTCGGACAGGGGGCTCGATGGCTACACCTTC. Translated, it gives CASSSDRGLDGYTF.

The chain couples TRBV25-1 to TRBJ2-2; no clear D gene. The CDR3 runs to 14 residues. Looked up from germline, CDR1 is MGHDK and CDR2 is SYGVNS. Trimming took off 2 bases at V and 6 bases at J, with 10 bases between the two ends. The CDR3 nucleotides read TGTGCCAGCAGTGAAGAGCGTATCTCCGGGGAGCTGTTTTTT. Its protein is CASSEERISGELFF.

The chain is built from TRBV30 and TRBJ2-2; 8 nucleotides line up with TRBD1. The CDR3 runs 14 residues. Germline V lookup: CDR1 GTSNPN, CDR2 SVGIG (reference sequence). V was clipped by 8 bases and J by 0 bases; unmatched bases: 5. CDR3 bases: TGTGCCAGACAGGGGCCCTCGAACACCGGGGAGCTGTTTTTT. Protein sequence: CARQGPSNTGELFF.

V usage is TRBV12-3 or TRBV12-4 and J usage is TRBJ2-3, with TRBD2 as a possible D gene (5 bases). The CDR3 runs 13 residues. Trimming pared 6 bases from V and 3 bases from J, leaving 10 bases between. The CDR3 reads CASRRRETDTQYF. DNA of the CDR3: TGTGCCAGCAGAAGAAGGGAGACAGATACGCAGTATTTT.

The gene calls are TRBV6-2 or TRBV6-3 and TRBJ1-1; D not certain. The length of the CDR3 is 13 residues. V dropped 4 bases and J dropped 2 bases, with 8 bases sitting between them. Germline V lookup: CDR1 MNHEY, CDR2 SVGEGT. The CDR3, as DNA: TGTGCCAGCAGTTGGGAGGGAAACACTGAAGCTTTCTTT. It codes for CASSWEGNTEAFF.

This clonotype has ten or more counts. The chain is built from TRBV29-1 and TRBJ1-1, with D perhaps matching TRBD1 (6 bases). V was clipped by 4 bases and J by 5 bases, with 8 bases between them. This CDR3 comprises 11 residues. CDR1 is SQVTM, CDR2 ANQGSEA, per germline. In DNA, the CDR3 is TGCAGCGTTGTCAGGGGTACTGAAGCTTTCTTT. It encodes CSVVRGTEAFF.

The rearrangement joins TRBV5-1 to TRBJ2-7, with 7 nucleotides matching TRBD2. CDR3 size: 14 residues. V lost 2 bases, J lost 2 bases, and 4 bases stayed unmatched. Germline CDR1 is SGHRS and CDR2 is YFSETQ. This CDR3 reads CASSFGLGTYEQYF. As DNA, the CDR3 is TGCGCCAGCAGCTTTGGACTAGGGACCTACGAGCAGTACTTC.

The sample holds a few counts of this clonotype. The chain is built from TRBV7-2 and TRBJ1-2; TRBD1 matches 9 bases. The CDR3 length is 15 residues. Germline trimming cut 5 bases from V and 4 bases from J; bases unmatched to any gene: 8. Germline CDR1 reads SGHTA; CDR2 reads FQGNSA. The CDR3 loop reads CASSPGTGNSYGYTF. Here the CDR3 DNA reads TGTGCCAGCAGCCCAGGGACAGGGAACTCCTATGGCTACACCTTC.

This clonotype was seen a few times. The chain joins TRBV5-1 to TRBJ2-2; 9 bases are shared with TRBD1. The V segment lost 3 bases and the J segment 6 bases; nucleotides outside the gene matches: 3. Per germline, CDR1 SGHRS and CDR2 YFSETQ. This CDR3 spans 14 amino acids. The CDR3 sequence is CASSSTGGAGELFF. CDR3 nucleotides: TGCGCCAGCAGCTCGACAGGGGGGGCCGGGGAGCTGTTTTTT.

The genes are TRBV27 and TRBJ1-1; unclear D gene. Looked up from germline, CDR1 is MNHEY and CDR2 is SMNVEV (reference sequence). The V end was cut by 0 bases, the J end by 1 base, with 9 bases between. The CDR3 spans 15 residues. The CDR3 coding sequence is TGTGCCAGCAGTTTATCCCCTTGGCCGAACACTGAAGCTTTCTTT. It codes for CASSLSPWPNTEAFF.